This is a list of T cell receptor beta chains from one sample in a study of blood T cells in healthy people across ages. MiXCR, run by TCRdb on the 5' RACE reads, gives a single entry per CDR3 protein. The table lists under 800,000 distinct CDR3 sequences, about 21% of them singletons. Sequenced: blood. Every receptor here comes from a man aged 70 or older in good health. Both conserved end residues are part of each CDR3. D genes are given only for firm matches. Rows give clone size only sometimes, using once, few, many, or a class for an expanded clone.

d_gene	v_gene	j_gene	abundance	CDR3aa	CDR3nt
-	TRBV28	TRBJ1-4	many	CASGEEEKLFF	TGTGCCAGCGGCGAAGAGGAAAAACTGTTTTTT
TRBD1	TRBV12-3/TRBV12-4	TRBJ2-1	-	CASSPAGTGWGNEQFF	TGTGCCAGCAGTCCCGCGGGGACAGGGTGGGGGAATGAGCAGTTCTTC
-	TRBV10-3	TRBJ2-5	-	CAISGGGKETQYF	TGTGCCATCAGCGGAGGGGGGAAAGAGACCCAGTACTTC
-	TRBV12-3/TRBV12-4	TRBJ2-3	-	CASSPWSDTQYF	TGTGCCAGCAGTCCCTGGTCAGATACGCAGTATTTT
TRBD1	TRBV24-1	TRBJ2-5	few	CATSDVGQGGETQYF	TGTGCCACCAGTGACGTGGGACAGGGTGGAGAGACCCAGTACTTC
-	TRBV7-2	TRBJ1-1	once	CASSLSGITEAFF	TGTGCCAGCAGCTTATCCGGGATCACTGAAGCTTTCTTT
-	TRBV2	TRBJ2-3	-	CASRVVGFTDTQYF	TGTGCCAGCAGGGTCGTGGGGTTCACAGATACGCAGTATTTT
-	TRBV7-9	TRBJ2-5	-	CASSLVPTTQETQYF	TGTGCCAGCAGCTTAGTCCCCACAACTCAAGAGACCCAGTACTTC
-	TRBV14	TRBJ2-1	few	CASSLKANEQFF	TGTGCCAGCAGCCTGAAAGCCAATGAGCAGTTCTTC
-	TRBV12-3/TRBV12-4	TRBJ1-4	many	CASSPQQGAALQLFF	TGTGCCAGCAGTCCACAACAGGGAGCGGCATTACAACTGTTTTTT
TRBD2	TRBV5-6	TRBJ2-7	-	CASSLGTSGRAFSSYEQYF	TGTGCCAGCAGCCTGGGGACTAGCGGGAGGGCCTTTAGCTCCTACGAGCAGTACTTC
-	TRBV6-5	TRBJ2-2	-	CASRLQPHTGELFF	TGTGCCAGCAGGCTACAGCCCCACACCGGGGAGCTGTTTTTT
-	TRBV24-1	TRBJ2-5	-	CATSDLGGGSGKKETQYF	TGTGCCACCAGTGATTTGGGCGGAGGGTCAGGGAAGAAAGAGACCCAGTACTTC
-	TRBV6-6	TRBJ2-7	many	CASRSGSSYEQYF	TGTGCCAGCAGGTCCGGGTCTTCCTACGAGCAGTACTTC
TRBD2	TRBV29-1	TRBJ2-5	few	CSVKTGGRAGETQYF	TGCAGCGTCAAGACGGGCGGGAGGGCCGGAGAGACCCAGTACTTC
-	TRBV6-1	TRBJ2-3	-	CASSEDGRVADTQYF	TGTGCCAGCAGTGAAGATGGCAGGGTCGCAGATACGCAGTATTTT
-	TRBV3-1	TRBJ2-7	-	CASSPGGGLTYEQYF	TGTGCCAGCAGCCCAGGAGGGGGGCTCACCTACGAGCAGTACTTC
-	TRBV21-1	TRBJ2-1	few	CASARTSGSYNEQFF	TGTGCCAGCGCAAGGACTAGCGGTTCCTACAATGAGCAGTTCTTC
-	TRBV11-2	TRBJ2-2	few	CASSRPGRDTGELFF	TGTGCCAGCAGCCGACCGGGACGGGACACCGGGGAGCTGTTTTTT
-	TRBV19	TRBJ1-1	few	CASSGQLNTEAFF	TGTGCCAGTTCCGGACAGCTTAACACTGAAGCTTTCTTT
TRBD1	TRBV2	TRBJ2-1	-	CASNPDRGSAHEQFF	TGTGCCAGCAACCCGGACAGGGGAAGTGCGCATGAGCAGTTCTTC
-	TRBV6-2/TRBV6-3	TRBJ2-1	-	CASNPSAYNEQFF	TGTGCCAGCAACCCTAGCGCCTACAATGAGCAGTTCTTC
-	TRBV14	TRBJ2-7	-	CASSHEWNEQYF	TGTGCCAGCAGTCATGAGTGGAACGAGCAGTACTTC
TRBD2	TRBV19	TRBJ2-1	few	CASSKTATSGSYNEQFF	TGTGCCAGTAGCAAAACCGCGACTAGCGGGAGTTACAATGAGCAGTTCTTC
-	TRBV24-1	TRBJ1-5	-	CATSGSANQPQHF	TGTGCCACCAGTGGGTCAGCGAATCAGCCCCAGCATTTT
TRBD2	TRBV20-1	TRBJ2-1	-	CSAETSGGHNEQFF	TGCAGTGCGGAAACTAGCGGGGGGCACAATGAGCAGTTCTTC
TRBD2	TRBV5-1	TRBJ2-3	few	CASSLGVVAGAPTDTQYF	TGCGCCAGCAGCTTGGGGGTTGTAGCGGGAGCTCCCACAGATACGCAGTATTTT
-	TRBV20-1	TRBJ1-4	-	CSAEPRTGNEKLFF	TGCAGTGCTGAACCCCGGACGGGGAATGAAAAACTGTTTTTT
TRBD2	TRBV11-3	TRBJ2-1	few	CASSSGAGDNEQFF	TGTGCCAGCAGCTCTGGGGCGGGGGACAATGAGCAGTTCTTC
TRBD1	TRBV12-3/TRBV12-4	TRBJ1-1	many	CASSPRTGGHTEAFF	TGTGCCAGCAGTCCCCGGACAGGCGGGCACACTGAAGCTTTCTTT
TRBD1	TRBV20-1	TRBJ2-7	-	CSARGQGAGEQYF	TGCAGTGCTAGGGGACAGGGGGCGGGGGAGCAGTACTTC
-	TRBV14	TRBJ2-1	many	CASSIGVAAYNEQFF	TGTGCCAGCAGCATTGGGGTCGCCGCCTACAATGAGCAGTTCTTC
TRBD1	TRBV20-1	TRBJ2-5	few	CSARRDRFALKETRVQYF	TGCAGTGCAAGGAGGGACAGGTTTGCGTTAAAGGAGACCAGGGTCCAGTACTTC
-	TRBV2	TRBJ1-1	-	CASKGFGRTEAFF	TGTGCCAGCAAGGGGTTTGGGCGCACTGAAGCTTTCTTT
TRBD1	TRBV19	TRBJ2-1	-	CASSGQGNYNEQFF	TGTGCCAGTTCGGGACAGGGCAATTACAATGAGCAGTTCTTC
-	TRBV2	TRBJ2-5	few	CASSVPGLGEQYF	TGTGCCAGCAGTGTACCGGGACTTGGAGAGCAGTACTTC
-	TRBV19	TRBJ2-4	-	CATTPGQNIQYF	TGTGCCACCACGCCGGGCCAAAACATTCAGTACTTC
-	TRBV11-1	TRBJ2-2	few	CASSPRESTGELFF	TGTGCCAGCAGTCCTCGAGAGAGCACCGGGGAGCTGTTTTTT
TRBD1	TRBV6-6	TRBJ1-5	once	CASSKRDREAQPQHF	TGTGCCAGCAGTAAAAGGGACAGGGAGGCTCAGCCCCAGCATTTT
-	TRBV4-3	TRBJ2-7	many	CASSQVGDSYEQYF	TGCGCCAGCAGCCAAGTGGGGGATTCCTACGAGCAGTACTTC
-	TRBV29-1	TRBJ1-2	-	CSVDRPSGGYTF	TGCAGCGTTGATCGTCCGTCGGGTGGCTACACCTTC
TRBD1	TRBV6-1	TRBJ1-2	many	CASMRTGSGYTF	TGTGCCAGCATGAGGACAGGGTCCGGCTACACCTTC
TRBD1	TRBV6-2/TRBV6-3	TRBJ2-1	few	CASSYEGAGYNEQFF	TGTGCCAGCAGTTATGAGGGGGCCGGGTACAATGAGCAGTTCTTC
TRBD2	TRBV28	TRBJ2-3	few	CASQRLAGAYTQYF	TGTGCCAGCCAGAGACTAGCGGGAGCTTATACGCAGTATTTT
TRBD2	TRBV5-1	TRBJ2-3	-	CASRRGTSGTDTQYF	TGCGCCAGCAGACGAGGGACTAGCGGCACAGATACGCAGTATTTT
-	TRBV6-1	TRBJ2-2	-	CASSRLRSNTGELFF	TGTGCCAGTAGTCGACTCAGATCGAACACCGGGGAGCTGTTTTTT
-	TRBV29-1	TRBJ2-3	-	CSVHRGKIQDTQYF	TGCAGCGTTCATCGCGGGAAGATCCAAGATACGCAGTATTTT
TRBD1	TRBV6-1	TRBJ2-5	many	CASSPTGRQETQYF	TGTGCCAGCAGTCCGACAGGGCGCCAAGAGACCCAGTACTTC
-	TRBV20-1	TRBJ2-7	few	CSAIVLRSHEQYF	TGCAGTGCTATTGTACTCCGGAGTCATGAGCAGTACTTC
-	TRBV7-8	TRBJ1-2	-	CASSLERTGGYTF	TGTGCCAGCAGCTTAGAGCGGACGGGCGGCTACACCTTC